This passage covers 28 T cell receptor beta chains from one sample sequenced in a study of T cells in women clearing cervical HPV infection. Here immunoSEQ multiplex PCR was the method, and the copy in TCRdb shows in-frame clones only, minus some. The table gives 31,000 or so clones; the top ten clones make up approximately 4.2% of it. Sequenced: blood buffy coat. Receptors were obtained from a woman aged 18-70 years with a cervical HPV16 infection that either progressed to CIN3+ or cleared (not recorded which).

With respect to this clone: Read data end 3 residues before the CDR3 end; the end is taken from the germline J gene. The chain uses TRBV29-1 and TRBJ2-3; D remains ambiguous. Per germline, CDR1 SQVTM and CDR2 ANQGSEA. Trimming cost V 8 bases and J 6 bases, with 12 bases left between them. This CDR3 comprises 11 residues. CDR3 sequence: CSPEVADTQYF. CDR3 DNA, as far as it was read: TGCAGCCCCGAAGTCGCGGATACG.

Regarding this clone: The read gets to within 3 residues of the CDR3 end, and the germline J gene fills in the rest. The chain recombines TRBV20-1 with TRBJ1-1, with D perhaps TRBD1 (5 bases). The V and J ends lost 3 bases and 2 bases respectively, with 10 bases between them. This CDR3 spans 13 amino acids. Germline V CDR1 and CDR2: DFQATT, SNEGSKA (reference sequence). The sequenced part of the CDR3 DNA is TGCAGTGCTAGTTCGACAGTCAACACTGAA. Residues: CSASSTVNTE. The whole CDR3 is CSASSTVNTEAFF.

A word on this clone: The CDR3 extends 3 residues past the end of the read, so its final part is completed from the germline J gene. This sequence joins TRBV10-3 and TRBJ2-3, with 11 bases fitting TRBD2. The CDR3 runs to 17 residues. CDR1 and CDR2 (germline): ENHRY, SYGVKD. V shed 6 bases, J shed 0 bases, and the junction held 8 bases outside the gene matches. The DNA read from the CDR3 is TGTGCCATCAGCCGAGGGACTAGCGGAACTAGCACAGATACG. Its protein is CAISRGTSGTSTDT. The whole CDR3 protein is CAISRGTSGTSTDTQYF.

Details on this clone: The sequence runs out 3 residues before the end of the CDR3; the remainder is reconstructed from the germline J gene. The chain employs TRBV28 and TRBJ2-7; 7 bases fit TRBD2. The J segment lost 1 base and the V segment lost 6 bases, leaving 9 bases of the junction unmatched. CDR3 length equals 15 residues. Germline V gives CDR1 MDHEN, CDR2 SYDVKM. CDR3 DNA, as far as it was read: TGTGCCAGCAGCCCCCTGGGGGGGTTATCCTACGAG. Encoded protein: CASSPLGGLSYE. The whole CDR3 region reads CASSPLGGLSYEQYF.

Turning to this clone: Read sequence stops 3 residues before the CDR3 end, and the germline J gene provides the missing end. The rearrangement links TRBV18 to TRBJ2-1, with D perhaps matching TRBD2 (6 bases). The CDR3 sequence is 17 residues long. The V gene lost 0 bases and the J gene lost 4 bases, with 16 bases spanning the gap. Germline V gene lookup returns CDR1 KGHSH and CDR2 LQKENI. CDR3 protein: CASSPPFRGSGYNEQFF. The sequenced CDR3 bases are TGTGCCAGCTCACCACCATTCCGGGGGTCGGGATACAATGAG.

In regard to this clone: The read is 3 residues too short to cover the CDR3 end, so that end is filled in from the germline J gene. This sequence joins TRBV15 and TRBJ1-2; D is perhaps TRBD1 (6 bases). V lost 0 bases and J 4 bases, leaving 12 bases between the germline ends. CDR1 and CDR2 (germline): LNHNV, YYDKDF (reference sequence). The CDR3 is 15 residues long. CDR3: CATSRDRTDIYGYTF. Partial CDR3 DNA: TGTGCCACCAGCAGAGACCGGACAGACATCTATGGC.

As for this clone: The observed sequence ends 3 residues before the CDR3 terminus, with the missing tail filled in from the germline J gene. V gene TRBV2 combines with J gene TRBJ1-2, with 8 positions matching TRBD1. From germline, CDR1 is SNHLY and CDR2 FYNNEI. This CDR3 is built from 16 residues. Unmatched junction bases numbered 13, after V lost 4 bases and J lost 6 bases. The sequenced CDR3 bases are TGTGCCAGCAGTGCAGGAATAAGGACAGGGAAGGATGGC. Its translation: CASSAGIRTGKDG. The whole CDR3 is CASSAGIRTGKDGYTF.

As regards this clone: The read finishes 3 residues shy of the CDR3 end, and the germline J gene is used to complete it. The V call is TRBV12-3 or TRBV12-4, the J call TRBJ1-2; D not resolved. The CDR3 is 13 amino acids. V lost 1 base to trimming and J lost 4 bases, with 7 bases between them. CDR3 in amino acids: CASSLGAGYGYTF. Partial CDR3 DNA: TGTGCCAGCAGTTTAGGGGCAGGCTATGGC.

As concerns this clone: The read is 3 residues too short to cover the CDR3 end, so that end is filled in from the germline J gene. The same CDR3 is also encoded by other DNA sequences in this sample. The chain employs TRBV7-3 and TRBJ1-1; D gene uncertain. This CDR3 spans 16 amino acids. The V and J ends lost 1 base and 0 bases respectively, with 12 bases between them. Germline assignment: CDR1 SGHTA and CDR2 FQGTGA. The CDR3 DNA, read in part, is TGTGCCAGCAGCTTAAGGGCAGCAACCATGAACACTGAA. The encoded protein is CASSLRAATMNTE. The whole CDR3 region reads CASSLRAATMNTEAFF.

With respect to this clone: The read stops 3 residues short of the end of the CDR3; the missing end is completed from the germline J gene. V and J are TRBV5-4 and TRBJ1-2; 8 nucleotides agree with TRBD1. The trim removed 4 bases at V and 5 bases at J, leaving 13 bases unmatched. The CDR3 extends over 16 amino acids. CDR1 is SGHNT, CDR2 YYREEE, per germline (reference sequence). Partial CDR3 DNA: TGTGCCAGCAGCGTATCCGGGGGACAGGCGATTTATGGC. This gives the protein CASSVSGGQAIYG. The whole CDR3 protein is CASSVSGGQAIYGYTF.

Note on this clone: Coverage ceases 3 residues before the CDR3 finishes, and the germline J gene fills in the end. The chain couples TRBV20-1 to TRBJ2-7; 7 nucleotides line up with TRBD1. This CDR3 spans 15 amino acids. From germline, CDR1 is DFQATT and CDR2 SNEGSKA (reference sequence). V dropped 0 bases and J dropped 5; count of bases not matched to a gene: 10. The part of the CDR3 DNA that was read is TGCAGTGCTAGAGAGAACCCCCAGGGGGTCCACGAG. Residues: CSARENPQGVHE. The whole CDR3 is CSARENPQGVHEQYF.

Concerning this clone: The DNA ends 3 residues before the CDR3 does, and the rest of the CDR3 is filled in from the germline J gene. The chain couples TRBV7-3 to TRBJ2-6, with D possibly matching TRBD2 (5 bases). The V end was cut by 5 bases, the J end by 4 bases, with 12 bases between. CDR1 is SGHTA, CDR2 FQGTGA, per germline. The CDR3 spans 15 residues. The CDR3 DNA, read in part, is TGTGCCAGCAGCGGAGAACCGGGGGGGGCCAACGTC. Its translation: CASSGEPGGANV. The complete CDR3 protein is CASSGEPGGANVLTF. Full variable domain (remainder filled in from reference TRBV7-3 and TRBJ2-6): GAGVSQTPSNKVTEKGKYVELRCDPISGHTALYWYRQSLGQGPEFLIYFQGTGAADDSGLPNDRFFAVRPEGSVSTLKIQRTERGDSAVYLCASSGEPGGANVLTFGAGSRLTVL.

On this clone: Sequencing ends 3 residues short of the CDR3 end; the germline J gene provides the rest. V usage is TRBV28 and J usage is TRBJ2-1; TRBD2 agrees at 13 bases. With 3 bases clipped from V and 4 bases from J, the junction kept 6 bases outside the gene matches. Per germline, CDR1 MDHEN and CDR2 SYDVKM. This CDR3 has 17 residues. Partial CDR3 DNA: TGTGCCAGCAGTTTCTGGACTAGCGGGAGTCTATACAATGAG. The encoded protein is CASSFWTSGSLYNE. The whole CDR3 reads CASSFWTSGSLYNEQFF. The full variable domain, its missing parts supplied by reference TRBV28 and TRBJ2-1, is DVKVTQSSRYLVKRTGEKVFLECVQDMDHENMFWYRQDPGLGLRLIYFSYDVKMKEKGDIPEGYSVSREKKERFSLILESASTNQTSMYLCASSFWTSGSLYNEQFFGPGTRLTVL.

With regard to this clone: The DNA ends 3 residues before the CDR3 does, and the rest of the CDR3 is filled in from the germline J gene. This chain joins TRBV12-3 or TRBV12-4 and TRBJ1-2; D unclear. Trimming took off 5 bases at V and 4 bases at J, with 17 bases between the two ends. The CDR3 spans 15 residues. CDR3 sequence reads: CASSGLVSNPYGYTF. The sequenced CDR3 bases are TGTGCCAGCAGTGGCCTTGTTTCCAACCCCTATGGC.

A remark on this clone: Read data end 3 residues before the CDR3 end; the end is taken from the germline J gene. V is TRBV4-2 and J is TRBJ2-3; 12 bases map to TRBD2. The CDR3 consists of 18 residues. Germline assignment: CDR1 LGHNA and CDR2 YNFKEQ. The V segment lost 0 bases and the J segment 5 bases; nucleotides outside the gene matches: 9. The part of the CDR3 DNA that was read is TGTGCCAGCAGCCAAGACGTCCCTAGCGGGGGGGCAGGAGATACG. Protein sequence: CASSQDVPSGGAGDT. The whole CDR3 reads CASSQDVPSGGAGDTQYF.

Of note for this clone: The read finishes 3 residues shy of the CDR3 end, and the germline J gene is used to complete it. This sequence joins TRBV19 and TRBJ1-2, with TRBD1 identical over 7 bases. Germline V gene lookup returns CDR1 LNHDA and CDR2 SQIVND (reference sequence). CDR3 length: 14 amino acids. V was clipped by 5 bases and J by 4 bases; unmatched bases: 7. This CDR3 is CASSPRGSSYGYTF. The part of the CDR3 DNA that was read is TGTGCCAGTAGTCCCAGGGGGTCGAGCTATGGC.

Partial CDR3 DNA: TGTGCCAGCAGTGATGACAGGGGACATTCACCC. Translating gives CASSDDRGHSP. The full CDR3 reads CASSDDRGHSPLHF. This rearrangement joins TRBV2 to TRBJ1-6, with 8 bases aligning to TRBD1. The read terminates 3 residues before the CDR3 end, so the remaining end is supplied by the germline J gene. After removal of 3 bases from V and 8 bases from J, the junction contained 3 bases not matched to a gene. Germline values: CDR1 SNHLY, CDR2 FYNNEI. The CDR3 sequence is 14 residues long.

Notes on this clone: The DNA ends 3 residues before the CDR3 does, and the rest of the CDR3 is filled in from the germline J gene. The chain couples TRBV28 to TRBJ2-3, with 11 bases aligning to TRBD2. Germline V gene data show CDR1 as MDHEN and CDR2 as SYDVKM. Unmatched junction bases numbered 8, after V lost 5 bases and J lost 4 bases. This CDR3 spans 16 amino acids. The CDR3 bases that were read are TGTGCCAGCAGTGCTATAGCGGGAGGGCCTTCAGATACG. Translating gives CASSAIAGGPSDT. The complete CDR3 reads CASSAIAGGPSDTQYF. Together with reference TRBV28 and TRBJ2-3, the CDR3 gives the full variable domain: DVKVTQSSRYLVKRTGEKVFLECVQDMDHENMFWYRQDPGLGLRLIYFSYDVKMKEKGDIPEGYSVSREKKERFSLILESASTNQTSMYLCASSAIAGGPSDTQYFGPGTRLTVL.

Points on this clone: Coverage ceases 3 residues before the CDR3 finishes, and the germline J gene fills in the end. The chain combines TRBV7-9 with TRBJ2-7; 7 bases match TRBD1. Germline-derived CDR1 and CDR2 are SEHNR and FQNEAQ (reference sequence). Trimming cost V 5 bases and J 1 base; bases outside gene matches: 8. This CDR3 has 15 amino acids. CDR3 in amino acids: CASSPRDSPSYEQYF. CDR3 DNA (partial): TGTGCCAGCAGCCCCCGGGACAGCCCTTCCTACGAG.

Details on this clone: Read data end 3 residues before the CDR3 end; the end is taken from the germline J gene. The chain uses TRBV6-2 or TRBV6-3 and TRBJ1-1, with TRBD1 identical over 8 bases. This CDR3 is built from 15 residues. With V trimmed by 4 bases and J by 6 bases, 10 bases remained unmatched. CDR1 is MNHEY, CDR2 SVGEGT, per germline. Here the CDR3 reads CASSSRTGFRPEAFF. Incomplete CDR3 DNA: TGTGCCAGCAGTTCCCGGACAGGGTTTAGGCCTGAA.

Remarks on this clone: The sequenced fragment ends 3 residues before the CDR3 boundary, so the rest is inferred from the germline J gene. The chain joins TRBV20-1 to TRBJ1-2; 7 bases are a match to TRBD1. V lost 0 bases, J lost 2 bases, and 6 bases stayed unmatched. Germline V gives CDR1 DFQATT, CDR2 SNEGSKA (reference sequence). The CDR3 contains 15 residues. The chain's CDR3 is CSAREVTGTNYGYTF. The sequenced part of the CDR3 DNA is TGCAGTGCTAGAGAAGTGACAGGGACAAACTATGGC.

Note on this clone: Read data end 3 residues before the CDR3 end; the end is taken from the germline J gene. V usage is TRBV28 and J usage is TRBJ2-7; 9 bases map to TRBD2. V shed 5 bases, J shed 1 base, and the junction held 9 bases outside the gene matches. This CDR3 comprises 16 residues. The germline gives CDR1 MDHEN, CDR2 SYDVKM. The CDR3: CASSAKTSGVSYEQYF. CDR3 bases read: TGTGCCAGCAGTGCCAAGACTAGCGGAGTTTCCTACGAG.

With respect to this clone: The CDR3 end is not reached by the read, which stops 3 residues before it; the germline J gene fills it in. V and J are TRBV5-4 and TRBJ1-2; D uncertain. CDR1 is SGHNT, CDR2 YYREEE, per germline (reference sequence). V lost 0 bases to trimming and J lost 5 bases, with 8 bases between them. The CDR3 sequence is 13 residues long. CDR3 DNA (partial): TGTGCCAGCAGCTTGGCAACAACATATGGC. It yields the protein CASSLATTYG. The full CDR3 reads CASSLATTYGYTF.

Turning to this clone: The CDR3 extends 3 residues past the end of the read, so its final part is completed from the germline J gene. The V gene is TRBV5-4, the J gene TRBJ1-2; weak D call: TRBD1 (5 bases). The CDR3 length is 15 residues. Germline CDR1 is SGHNT and CDR2 is YYREEE (reference sequence). The ends were cut back, 0 bases at V and 5 bases at J, with 14 bases in the middle. The CDR3 sequence is CASSLEGVGKYGYTF. Incomplete CDR3 DNA: TGTGCCAGCAGCTTGGAAGGGGTAGGGAAGTATGGC.

CDR3 sequence: CAWMGQGAAGANVLTF. The sequenced part of the CDR3 DNA is TGTGCCTGGATGGGACAGGGGGCCGCCGGGGCCAACGTC. This chain connects TRBV30 to TRBJ2-6, with 12 bases fitting TRBD1. From the germline J gene comes the end of the CDR3, since the read stops 3 residues before it. The CDR3 is made up of 16 amino acids. Trimming at V came to 4 bases and at J to 4 bases, leaving 5 bases not matched to a gene. CDR1 GTSNPN and CDR2 SVGIG come from the germline V gene (reference sequence).

The sequenced part of the CDR3 DNA is TGTGCCAGCAGCTTATCCGGCGGGAGGGAAAATGAG. Amino acids: CASSLSGGRENE. The complete CDR3 protein is CASSLSGGRENEQFF. J is TRBJ2-1 and V is TRBV7-2, with 9 bases lining up with TRBD2. The read ends 3 residues shy of where the CDR3 ends; the end is completed using the germline J gene. The CDR3 runs to 15 residues. From germline, CDR1 is SGHTA and CDR2 FQGNSA. V gave up 2 bases and J gave up 7 bases; unmatched junction bases: 6.

Points on this clone: The read ends 3 residues before the CDR3 terminus; that terminus is restored from the germline J gene. The V gene is TRBV30, the J gene TRBJ1-3; tentatively, D is TRBD1 (5 bases). Looked up from germline, CDR1 is GTSNPN and CDR2 is SVGIG (reference sequence). Deletions cut 2 bases from V and 2 bases from J, with 19 bases between. The CDR3 is 17 amino acids. The CDR3 bases that were read are TGTGCCTGGAGTACGACCTGGATTTCAGGGCCTGGAAACACC. Protein: CAWSTTWISGPGNT. The entire CDR3 protein reads CAWSTTWISGPGNTIYF.

Of note for this clone: Read sequence stops 3 residues before the CDR3 end, and the germline J gene provides the missing end. V usage is TRBV30 and J usage is TRBJ2-7; TRBD1 agrees at 7 bases. This CDR3 comprises 14 residues. Trimming took 5 bases from V and 2 from J; bases not matched to a gene: 9. CDR1 and CDR2 from the germline V gene are GTSNPN and SVGIG (reference sequence). The CDR3 is CAWGAGTAAYEQYF. Incomplete CDR3 DNA: TGTGCCTGGGGAGCCGGGACAGCGGCCTACGAG.